This TCR beta chain was captured by sequencing in a study of cytotoxic CD8 clonotypes in ibrutinib-treated CLL. The data were produced by immunoSEQ multiplex PCR, yet TCRdb's version contains in-frame clones alone and is incomplete. The data show approximately 350,000 clones, 60% to 80% seen once. Study-wide results and limits: Patients had baseline clonality above age-matched healthy donors, and this clonality moved with circulating CD8+ T-cell counts.

The CDR3 is 15 residues long. Between the trimmed V and J ends, which lost 1 base and 9 bases, there was a span of 16 bases. Germline V gene data show CDR1 as SGHVS and CDR2 as FNYEAQ. A remark on this clone: Its target is not known.

The source is a human donor with chronic lymphocytic leukemia. The rearrangement joins TRBV7-6 to TRBJ2-1, with D perhaps matching TRBD1 or TRBD2 (5 bases each). Sequenced here: PBMCs, sampled after 36 months of ibrutinib treatment. In DNA, the CDR3 is TGTGCCAGCAGCTTAGTTGCCGGGCACGGGGCTGAGCAGTTCTTC. Translation: CASSLVAGHGAEQFF.